The 28 T cell receptor beta chains given below trace back to one sample, sequenced in a study of beta chain features in type 1 diabetes. TCRB transcripts that were expressed got sequenced, as all of the isolated RNA had been reverse transcribed. The table came from immunoSEQ multiplex PCR; TCRdb's copy has only in-frame clones and leaves some out. Counted here are 350,000 to 450,000 clones, more than 12% occurring once; the ten biggest clones make up 0.019%. Source material: naive CD4+ T cells from blood. These receptors were taken from a woman aged 18-29 years in good health.

In this sample, this clone turned up a few times. The chain couples TRBV7-9 to TRBJ2-7; 9 bases align to TRBD1. The CDR3 length is 14 residues. The V and J ends lost 2 bases and 5 bases, in that order; junction bases with no gene match: 4. Looked up from germline, CDR1 is SEHNR and CDR2 is FQNEAQ (reference sequence). This chain's CDR3 is CASSLLTGGDEQYF. CDR3 DNA: TGTGCCAGCAGCTTACTGACAGGGGGTGACGAGCAGTACTTC.

The chain employs TRBV14 and TRBJ2-1, with 12 positions matching TRBD2. The CDR3 is made up of 17 amino acids. J gave up 0 bases and V 6 bases, and 6 bases lay outside the gene matches. From germline, CDR1 is SGHDN and CDR2 FVKESK. The chain's CDR3 is CASSGLAGLSSYNEQFF. The CDR3 DNA reads as TGTGCCAGCAGTGGACTAGCGGGATTAAGCTCCTACAATGAGCAGTTCTTC.

This clone was observed a few times. This chain connects TRBV19 to TRBJ1-2; TRBD1 agrees at 7 bases. Germline CDR1 is LNHDA and CDR2 is SQIVND (reference sequence). The CDR3 loop spans 17 amino acids. With V trimmed by 5 bases and J by 4 bases, 16 bases remained unmatched. CDR3 coding DNA: TGTGCCAGTAGTCCTCACACACAGGGGAGCTCGCCCTATGGCTACACCTTC. Its protein is CASSPHTQGSSPYGYTF.

The CDR3 protein is CASSEAGGLAYNEQFF. The CDR3 nucleotides read TGTGCCAGCAGTGAAGCGGGAGGACTAGCCTACAATGAGCAGTTCTTC. V gene TRBV2 combines with J gene TRBJ2-1; TRBD2 matches at 7 bases. CDR3 length equals 16 residues. With 0 bases clipped from V and 2 bases from J, the junction kept 4 bases outside the gene matches. Looked up from germline, CDR1 is SNHLY and CDR2 is FYNNEI.

This clone was picked up a small number of times. The chain carries TRBV5-4 and TRBJ2-7, with TRBD2 matching 9 bases. Germline lookup yields CDR1 SGHNT and CDR2 YYREEE (reference sequence). This CDR3 has 14 amino acids. The V segment lost 9 bases and the J segment 0 bases; nucleotides outside the gene matches: 7. As DNA, the CDR3 is TGTGCCATTCACCGGCGGGAGGGCTCCTACGAGCAGTACTTC. Protein: CAIHRREGSYEQYF.

The chain has TRBV4-1 and TRBJ2-7; a weak D match, TRBD1 (5 bases). Germline loops: CDR1 MGHRA, CDR2 YSYEKL. The CDR3 runs 14 residues. V was cut by 3 bases and J by 0 bases, with 9 bases left in between. The CDR3 DNA reads as TGCGCCAGCAGCCACGTGACAGTCTCCTACGAGCAGTACTTC. The encoded protein is CASSHVTVSYEQYF.

This clone has only a few counts. The chain uses TRBV27 and TRBJ2-6, with 7 bases matching TRBD1. Trimming at V came to 5 bases and at J to 3 bases, leaving 10 bases not matched to a gene. This CDR3 contains 17 residues. From germline, CDR1 is MNHEY and CDR2 SMNVEV (reference sequence). CDR3 amino acids: CASSPTTGLVGANVLTF. The DNA for the CDR3 is TGTGCCAGCAGTCCGACGACAGGGCTGGTTGGGGCCAACGTCCTGACTTTC. The full variable domain, its missing parts supplied by reference TRBV27 and TRBJ2-6, is EAQVTQNPRYLITVTGKKLTVTCSQNMNHEYMSWYRQDPGLGLRQIYYSMNVEVTDKGDVPEGYKVSRKEKRNFPLILESPSPNQTSLYFCASSPTTGLVGANVLTFGAGSRLTVL.

The chain couples TRBV27 to TRBJ2-5; maybe TRBD2 (7 bases). Germline loops: CDR1 MNHEY, CDR2 SMNVEV (reference sequence). The CDR3 extends over 15 amino acids. Trimming stripped 6 bases from V and 7 bases from J, with 21 bases between. CDR3 in amino acids: CASRGEGVVRGTQYF. The CDR3 region has the DNA TGTGCCAGCAGGGGGGAGGGGGTGGTGCGGGGGACCCAGTACTTC.

The V call is TRBV29-1, the J call TRBJ2-4; tentative D call: TRBD2 (5 bases). This CDR3 region has 14 residues. Germline V gene sequence: CDR1 SQVTM, CDR2 ANQGSEA. Trimming stripped 4 bases from V and 0 bases from J, with 10 bases between. The DNA for the CDR3 is TGCAGCGTTGCGGACGGACTAGCCAAAAACATTCAGTACTTC. It is translated as CSVADGLAKNIQYF. Full variable domain (missing parts from reference TRBV29-1 and TRBJ2-4): SAVISQKPSRDICQRGTSLTIQCQVDSQVTMMFWYRQQPGQSLTLIATANQGSEATYESGFVIDKFPISRPNLTFSTLTVSNMSPEDSSIYLCSVADGLAKNIQYFGAGTRLSVL.

V and J are TRBV7-7 and TRBJ2-1; 12 bases are shared with TRBD2. The CDR3 covers 14 residues. Germline CDR1 SSHAT, CDR2 FNYEAQ (reference sequence). The trim removed 4 bases at V and 9 bases at J, leaving 4 bases unmatched. CDR3 sequence (DNA): TGTGCCAGCAGCTCCGGACTAGCGGGAAGTGAGCAGTTCTTC. As protein: CASSSGLAGSEQFF.

This clone was counted between two and nine times. The chain is built from TRBV19 and TRBJ1-5; 7 nucleotides agree with TRBD1. Germline V gives CDR1 LNHDA, CDR2 SQIVND (reference sequence). Trimming took 3 bases from V and 4 from J; bases not matched to a gene: 6. The CDR3 sequence is 15 residues long. The CDR3 protein is CASSIDRAVNQPQHF. In DNA, the CDR3 is TGTGCCAGTAGTATTGACAGGGCGGTGAATCAGCCCCAGCATTTT.

This clone was observed a few times. The chain links TRBV28 to TRBJ2-1; possible D gene TRBD1, 6 bases. Germline CDR1 and CDR2: MDHEN and SYDVKM. The CDR3 runs 13 residues. Trimming shortened V by 7 bases and J by 11 bases, and 18 bases separated the two germline ends. The CDR3 here is CASTSGTDRQQFF. In nucleotides, the CDR3 is TGTGCCAGCACCTCAGGGACCGACAGGCAGCAGTTCTTC. Supplemented by reference TRBV28 and TRBJ2-1, the full variable domain reads DVKVTQSSRYLVKRTGEKVFLECVQDMDHENMFWYRQDPGLGLRLIYFSYDVKMKEKGDIPEGYSVSREKKERFSLILESASTNQTSMYLCASTSGTDRQQFFGPGTRLTVL.

Note on this clone: Within the sample, other DNA sequences also encode this same CDR3. The chain has TRBV9 and TRBJ2-3; D not certain. V was pared by 0 bases and J by 0 bases, with 5 bases between. Germline CDR1 SGDLS, CDR2 YYNGEE. This CDR3 is 14 amino acids long. Written as DNA, the CDR3 is TGTGCCAGCAGCGTAGTCGGGAGCACAGATACGCAGTATTTT. Its translation is CASSVVGSTDTQYF.

This clone has only a few counts. The chain combines TRBV9 with TRBJ2-5; TRBD1 is a possible D gene (6 bases). The germline gives CDR1 SGDLS, CDR2 YYNGEE. The CDR3 spans 17 residues. Deletions cut 0 bases from V and 1 base from J, with 16 bases between. The CDR3 bases are TGTGCCAGCAGCGTAGGTCCGGCAGGGGTTGGCCAAGAGACCCAGTACTTC. Encoded protein: CASSVGPAGVGQETQYF.

This chain joins TRBV4-1 and TRBJ2-1; D possibly corresponds to TRBD2 (6 bases). This CDR3 has 15 amino acids. V dropped 2 bases and J dropped 2 bases, with 10 bases sitting between them. Per germline, CDR1 MGHRA and CDR2 YSYEKL. CDR3 loop: CASSQLGLPYNEQFF. As DNA, the CDR3 is TGCGCCAGCAGCCAATTAGGACTACCCTACAATGAGCAGTTCTTC.

The chain couples TRBV14 to TRBJ2-3, with 7 nucleotides matching TRBD2. The CDR3 is 16 amino acids. V lost 4 bases, J lost 2 bases, and 9 bases stayed unmatched. Germline CDR1 SGHDN, CDR2 FVKESK. CDR3 residues: CASSLQIAGSTDTQYF. CDR3 sequence (DNA): TGTGCCAGCAGCCTCCAAATAGCGGGCTCCACAGATACGCAGTATTTT.

This clone was counted only a few times. The chain combines TRBV5-1 with TRBJ1-2; 9 positions match TRBD1. The germline V gene has CDR1 SGHRS and CDR2 YFSETQ. With 2 bases clipped from V and 9 bases from J, the junction kept 8 bases outside the gene matches. There are 14 residues in the CDR3. The CDR3 here is CASSLPGQGNRYTF. The CDR3 coding sequence is TGCGCCAGCAGCTTACCGGGACAGGGAAACCGCTACACCTTC.

The gene calls are TRBV5-6 and TRBJ2-7, with 9 bases identical to TRBD2. The CDR3 is made up of 15 amino acids. Per the germline V gene, CDR1 is SGHDT and CDR2 is YYEEEE. V was clipped by 4 bases and J by 4 bases; unmatched bases: 9. The CDR3 DNA is TGTGCCAGCAGCCCTTGGGGTAGCGGGAGATACGAGCAGTACTTC. Translated: CASSPWGSGRYEQYF.

J is TRBJ2-1 and V is TRBV9, with 10 bases aligning to TRBD2. Germline V gene sequence: CDR1 SGDLS, CDR2 YYNGEE. The CDR3 has 19 amino acids. The junction had 13 bases not matched to a gene; V was cut back by 4 bases and J by 0 bases. The CDR3 loop reads CASSTLTSGSTFSYNEQFF. CDR3 bases: TGTGCCAGCAGCACCCTGACTAGCGGGTCCACGTTCTCCTACAATGAGCAGTTCTTC.

This clone came up a few times. The J gene is TRBJ2-2, the V gene TRBV29-1; D remains unclear. V was trimmed by 7 bases and J by 9 bases, leaving 15 bases between them. The CDR3 is made up of 12 amino acids. Germline CDR1 SQVTM, CDR2 ANQGSEA. In nucleotides, the CDR3 is TGCAGCGCTGCCTCCGGTCGTCGGGAGCTGTTTTTT. Translating it yields CSAASGRRELFF.

The chain carries TRBV25-1 and TRBJ1-5; D unclear. Germline V gives CDR1 MGHDK, CDR2 SYGVNS. The CDR3 covers 13 residues. Between the trimmed V and J ends, which lost 6 bases and 6 bases, there was a span of 12 bases. The CDR3 region has the DNA TGTGCCAGCAGCCCTGGGGAGGGTCAGCCCCAGCATTTT. It translates to CASSPGEGQPQHF.

This clone was recorded a few times. V and J are TRBV2 and TRBJ1-2; no reliable D call. Germline V gene data show CDR1 as SNHLY and CDR2 as FYNNEI. V gave up 0 bases and J gave up 3 bases, with 8 bases separating them. CDR3 size: 14 residues. The chain's CDR3 is CASSEAKRYYGYTF. DNA for the CDR3: TGTGCCAGCAGTGAAGCGAAGAGGTACTATGGCTACACCTTC.

The sample holds a few counts of this clone. This chain joins TRBV28 and TRBJ2-5, with 7 nucleotides matching TRBD1. After removal of 3 bases from V and 6 bases from J, the junction contained 7 bases not matched to a gene. Germline lookup yields CDR1 MDHEN and CDR2 SYDVKM. The CDR3 has 14 residues. CDR3 coding DNA: TGTGCCAGCAGTTTCGGACAGGCCGGTCAGACCCAGTACTTC. Amino acid sequence: CASSFGQAGQTQYF.

This clone was picked up a small number of times. The chain carries TRBV27 and TRBJ2-7; perhaps TRBD2 as D (6 bases). The CDR3 length is 13 residues. Trimming took off 5 bases at V and 4 bases at J, with 12 bases between the two ends. The V gene's germline CDR1 is MNHEY and CDR2 SMNVEV (reference sequence). CDR3 amino acids: CASSTGARYEQYF. The DNA for the CDR3 is TGTGCCAGCAGTACGGGAGCAAGGTACGAGCAGTACTTC.

As for this clone: Mismatch with germline at one junction end may stem from a read error. This chain uses TRBV5-1 with TRBJ2-5; 12 positions agree with TRBD1. The CDR3 is 16 amino acids. CDR1 and CDR2 (germline): SGHRS, YFSETQ. CDR3 loop: CASTLPGTGGAETQYF. CDR3 DNA: TGCGCCAGCACCTTGCCCGGGACAGGGGGCGCAGAGACCCAGTACTTC.

This clone was counted a few times. This chain joins TRBV29-1 and TRBJ1-1; maybe TRBD1 (5 bases). CDR1 SQVTM and CDR2 ANQGSEA come from the germline V gene. The CDR3 is 15 residues long. Trimming removed 5 bases from V and 2 bases from J, with 18 bases in between. The CDR3 bases are TGCAGCGTTAGCCGTCTTAGACAGCACAACACTGAAGCTTTCTTT. This codes for CSVSRLRQHNTEAFF.

In this sample, this clone turned up a few times. The V gene is TRBV19, the J gene TRBJ2-1; 11 bases are shared with TRBD1. The V gene's germline CDR1 is LNHDA and CDR2 SQIVND (reference sequence). J was trimmed by 8 bases and V by 3 bases; bases with no gene match: 6. This CDR3 spans 15 amino acids. The CDR3 is CASSIRDRGFDEQFF. The CDR3 nucleotides read TGTGCCAGTAGTATCAGGGACAGGGGGTTCGATGAGCAGTTCTTC.

This clone was counted only a few times. The gene calls are TRBV29-1 and TRBJ2-5; 13 nucleotides agree with TRBD2. CDR1 is SQVTM, CDR2 ANQGSEA, per germline. J gave up 7 bases and V 6 bases, and 11 bases lay outside the gene matches. This CDR3 has 15 residues. The CDR3 sequence: CSVGLAGWGRVTQYF. As DNA, the CDR3 is TGCAGCGTGGGACTAGCGGGATGGGGTCGAGTGACCCAGTACTTC.